Listed here are 31 T cell receptor beta chains from one sample, sequenced in a study of blood T cell repertoires in COVID-19. Assay used: immunoSEQ multiplex PCR; TCRdb lists only in-frame clones, some missing. The sample yields 150,000 or so clones, around 84% seen once. Sequenced material: PBMCs or T cells enriched from blood (not recorded which). The source is a woman aged 45-65 years who had recovered from COVID-19.

V usage is TRBV6-1 and J usage is TRBJ1-4; 10 bases fit TRBD1. The V segment lost 3 bases and the J segment 7 bases; nucleotides outside the gene matches: 5. CDR1 and CDR2 from the germline V gene are MNHNS and SASEGT. This CDR3 comprises 15 residues. The CDR3 spells CASSERTGGGEKLFF. CDR3 coding DNA: TGTGCCAGCAGTGAGCGGACAGGGGGTGGTGAAAAACTGTTTTTT.

The rearrangement links TRBV11-2 to TRBJ2-1, with D unclear. Germline-derived CDR1 and CDR2 are SGHAT and FQNNGV. This CDR3 contains 11 residues. Trimming removed 5 bases at V and 9 bases at J, with 8 bases between. The CDR3: CASSLNLEQFF. The CDR3 DNA follows: TGTGCCAGCAGCCTAAATCTTGAGCAGTTCTTC.

This clone was seen more than once but under ten times. V gene TRBV15 combines with J gene TRBJ2-3; TRBD2 aligns across 9 bases. This CDR3 comprises 16 residues. The germline gives CDR1 LNHNV, CDR2 YYDKDF (reference sequence). V lost 2 bases to trimming and J lost 5 bases; unmatched junction nucleotides: 8. CDR3 residues: CATSRSPAGGEDTQYF. The CDR3 DNA reads as TGTGCCACCAGCAGATCCCCGGCGGGAGGGGAAGATACGCAGTATTTT.

V and J are TRBV7-2 and TRBJ2-2; 13 positions match TRBD2. This CDR3 is built from 16 residues. V was clipped by 4 bases and J by 4 bases; unmatched bases: 3. CDR1 SGHTA and CDR2 FQGNSA come from the germline V gene. The CDR3 sequence is CASSSGLAGTTGELFF. CDR3 nucleotides: TGTGCCAGCAGCTCGGGACTAGCGGGGACCACCGGGGAGCTGTTTTTT.

The chain combines TRBV7-2 with TRBJ2-7; TRBD1 might be the D (6 bases). The V end lost 5 bases, the J end lost 0 bases, and 17 bases lay between the germline ends. Looked up from germline, CDR1 is SGHTA and CDR2 is FQGNSA. The CDR3 extends over 16 amino acids. The CDR3 DNA follows: TGTGCCAGCAGCCTTAAGACAGGCCATTCCTCCTACGAGCAGTACTTC. Amino acid sequence: CASSLKTGHSSYEQYF.

The V gene is TRBV20-1, the J gene TRBJ2-1, with TRBD2 identical over 9 bases. CDR1 is DFQATT and CDR2 is SNEGSKA in the germline V gene (reference sequence). The trim removed 6 bases at V and 8 bases at J, leaving 11 bases unmatched. The CDR3 extends over 14 amino acids. This CDR3 is CSASGGRGPHEQFF. CDR3 nucleotide sequence: TGCAGTGCCAGTGGCGGGAGGGGGCCTCATGAGCAGTTCTTC.

The chain has TRBV29-1 and TRBJ1-2, with D perhaps matching TRBD1 (6 bases). Germline V gene sequence: CDR1 SQVTM, CDR2 ANQGSEA. V gave up 5 bases and J gave up 7 bases, with 17 bases separating them. The CDR3 extends over 13 amino acids. The CDR3 is CSVPPTGLGGYTF. The CDR3 DNA follows: TGCAGCGTTCCTCCCACAGGGTTGGGTGGCTACACCTTC. Combining the CDR3 with reference TRBV29-1 and TRBJ1-2 gives the whole variable domain SAVISQKPSRDICQRGTSLTIQCQVDSQVTMMFWYRQQPGQSLTLIATANQGSEATYESGFVIDKFPISRPNLTFSTLTVSNMSPEDSSIYLCSVPPTGLGGYTFGSGTRLTVV.

This chain joins TRBV29-1 and TRBJ2-7, with TRBD1 matching over 8 bases. CDR1 is SQVTM and CDR2 is ANQGSEA in the germline V gene. V shed 1 base and J 3 bases; nucleotides not matched to a gene: 2. CDR3 size: 13 residues. The CDR3 region has the DNA TGCAGCGTTGAAGGGACAGGGTTCTACGAGCAGTACTTC. Protein sequence: CSVEGTGFYEQYF.

The chain employs TRBV7-9 and TRBJ2-1; 11 nucleotides line up with TRBD1. Losses at the gene ends were 5 bases for V and 3 bases for J; bases not matched to a gene: 9. The CDR3 extends over 17 amino acids. The germline gives CDR1 SEHNR, CDR2 FQNEAQ (reference sequence). The CDR3 region is CASSPEAGQGDYNEQFF. The CDR3 DNA sequence: TGTGCCAGCAGCCCAGAAGCGGGACAGGGGGACTACAATGAGCAGTTCTTC.

The genes are TRBV10-3 and TRBJ1-4; TRBD1 is a possible D gene (5 bases). Germline lookup yields CDR1 ENHRY and CDR2 SYGVKD. CDR3 length: 14 residues. The V end was cut by 7 bases, the J end by 8 bases, with 17 bases between. CDR3 nucleotides: TGTGCCATCAAGTCAGGAGGGACGGAAGAAAAACTGTTTTTT. Its protein is CAIKSGGTEEKLFF.

The V and J genes are TRBV27 and TRBJ1-1; D is undetermined. The CDR3 is made up of 13 amino acids. The V end was cut by 6 bases, the J end by 7 bases, with 15 bases between. Germline CDR1 is MNHEY and CDR2 is SMNVEV (reference sequence). The CDR3 DNA is TGTGCCAGCAGCCAAGGACTGGGGTTTGAAGCTTTCTTT. It encodes CASSQGLGFEAFF.

V gene TRBV24-1 combines with J gene TRBJ2-5; D is possibly TRBD2 (6 bases). This CDR3 region has 15 residues. Germline V CDR1 and CDR2: KGHDR, SFDVKD. V lost 3 bases to trimming and J lost 3 bases, with 13 bases between them. The CDR3 spells CATSDIRESKETQYF. The DNA for the CDR3 is TGTGCCACCAGTGATATTCGGGAGAGCAAAGAGACCCAGTACTTC.

V and J are TRBV3-1 (or the pseudogene TRBV3-2) and TRBJ2-5; D gene uncertain. V lost 0 bases, J lost 5 bases, and 16 bases lay in between. The germline gives CDR1 LGHDT, CDR2 YNNKEL (reference sequence). This CDR3 is built from 16 residues. The CDR3 bases are TGTGCCAGCAGCCAAGAGGGCCAGGTGGGTCGGGAGACCCAGTACTTC. It encodes CASSQEGQVGRETQYF.

The genes are TRBV7-2 and TRBJ2-7, with unresolved D. The CDR3 is 15 residues long. V was shortened by 1 base and J by 2 bases, with 12 bases between the two germline ends. The germline CDR1 and CDR2 sequences are SGHTA and FQGNSA. As DNA, the CDR3 is TGTGCCAGCAGCTTAGAATACGGTTCCGCCTACGAGCAGTACTTC. The encoded protein is CASSLEYGSAYEQYF. The full variable domain, in which reference TRBV7-2 and TRBJ2-7 provide the parts outside the CDR3, is GAGVSQSPSNKVTEKGKDVELRCDPISGHTALYWYRQSLGQGLEFLIYFQGNSAPDKSGLPSDRFSAERTGGSVSTLTIQRTQQEDSAVYLCASSLEYGSAYEQYFGPGTRLTVT.

The chain recombines TRBV7-2 with TRBJ2-2; D gene uncertain. CDR3 length equals 14 residues. In germline, CDR1 is SGHTA, CDR2 FQGNSA. Between the trimmed V and J ends, which lost 1 base and 3 bases, there was a span of 6 bases. CDR3 in amino acids: CASSLGQHTGELFF. The CDR3, as DNA: TGTGCCAGCAGCTTAGGACAACACACCGGGGAGCTGTTTTTT.

The V gene is TRBV4-2, the J gene TRBJ1-2; unclear D gene. The V end lost 0 bases, the J end lost 5 bases, and 7 bases lay between the germline ends. CDR3 length: 13 amino acids. Germline V gene lookup returns CDR1 LGHNA and CDR2 YNFKEQ. CDR3 sequence: CASSQDWSYGYTF. For the CDR3, the DNA is TGTGCCAGCAGCCAAGATTGGAGTTATGGCTACACCTTC.

The J gene is TRBJ2-1, the V gene TRBV24-1; 9 nucleotides match TRBD1. Germline V lookup: CDR1 KGHDR, CDR2 SFDVKD. CDR3 length equals 15 residues. V trimming: 6 bases; J trimming: 9 bases; junction bases outside the gene matches: 11. DNA for the CDR3: TGTGCCACCAGTCTGACCGGGACAGGGACGTCTGAGCAGTTCTTC. Amino acids: CATSLTGTGTSEQFF.

The J gene is TRBJ2-1, the V gene TRBV5-1, with D maybe TRBD2 (6 bases). Trimming cost V 1 base and J 0 bases, with 14 bases left between them. CDR1 and CDR2 from the germline V gene are SGHRS and YFSETQ. The CDR3 has 17 residues. Written as DNA, the CDR3 is TGCGCCAGCAGCTTGTCCAGCGGAGGGAGCTCCTACAATGAGCAGTTCTTC. Protein sequence: CASSLSSGGSSYNEQFF.

V gene TRBV19 combines with J gene TRBJ2-1; D unresolved. The germline V and J ends were trimmed by 0 bases and 4 bases, with 16 bases remaining between them. Germline V gives CDR1 LNHDA, CDR2 SQIVND (reference sequence). This CDR3 has 17 residues. CDR3 sequence: CASSIETLTARYNEQFF. The CDR3 DNA follows: TGTGCCAGTAGTATAGAGACGCTGACTGCAAGATACAATGAGCAGTTCTTC.

The chain joins TRBV28 to TRBJ2-1; 10 bases are a match to TRBD2. Germline V gene sequence: CDR1 MDHEN, CDR2 SYDVKM. With V trimmed by 2 bases and J by 0 bases, 4 bases remained unmatched. CDR3 size: 17 residues. The chain's CDR3 is CASSLESSGSSYNEQFF. The DNA for the CDR3 is TGTGCCAGCAGTTTAGAATCTAGCGGGAGCTCCTACAATGAGCAGTTCTTC.

The J gene is TRBJ1-4, the V gene TRBV7-9; TRBD1 is a possible D gene (6 bases). CDR1 and CDR2 from the germline V gene are SEHNR and FQNEAQ (reference sequence). There are 14 residues in the CDR3. V was clipped by 5 bases and J by 4 bases, with 11 bases between them. CDR3 DNA: TGTGCCAGCAGCCTACGACAGGATAATGAAAAACTGTTTTTT. Amino acid sequence: CASSLRQDNEKLFF.

V and J are TRBV24-1 and TRBJ1-4, with D maybe TRBD1 (6 bases). The CDR3 is made up of 14 amino acids. Germline loops: CDR1 KGHDR, CDR2 SFDVKD. Trimming removed 11 bases from V and 2 bases from J, with 14 bases in between. CDR3 sequence (DNA): TGTGCCATTGCGAGGGGGGGTACTAATGAAAAACTGTTTTTT. It codes for CAIARGGTNEKLFF.

The chain is built from TRBV7-2 and TRBJ1-3; no clear D. Germline CDR1 SGHTA, CDR2 FQGNSA. The CDR3 spans 13 residues. V lost 5 bases, J lost 0 bases, and 5 bases lay in between. CDR3 loop: CASSKYSGNTIYF. CDR3 nucleotides: TGTGCCAGCAGCAAATACTCTGGAAACACCATATATTTT.

The chain joins TRBV18 to TRBJ2-7; a possible D gene is TRBD2 (6 bases). This CDR3 is 12 amino acids long. Germline V gives CDR1 KGHSH, CDR2 LQKENI. V lost 0 bases to trimming and J lost 6 bases, with 6 bases between them. DNA for the CDR3: TGTGCCAGCTCACCACCGGGGGGCGAGCAGTACTTC. Its protein product is CASSPPGGEQYF.

The chain links TRBV11-3 to TRBJ2-1; 9 nucleotides match TRBD1. Germline V gives CDR1 SGHNT, CDR2 YENEEA. The CDR3 contains 15 residues. The ends lost 5 bases at V and 3 bases at J; junction bases unmatched: 5. Written as DNA, the CDR3 is TGTGCCAGCAGCCAGTGGACAGGGGACTACAATGAGCAGTTCTTC. Encoded protein: CASSQWTGDYNEQFF.

The chain couples TRBV3-1 (or the pseudogene TRBV3-2) to TRBJ1-1, with 8 bases fitting TRBD1. Germline loops: CDR1 LGHDT, CDR2 YNNKEL (reference sequence). Trimming cost V 1 base and J 0 bases; bases outside gene matches: 4. CDR3 size: 16 residues. The CDR3 reads CASSQARDRMNTEAFF. CDR3 nucleotides: TGTGCCAGCAGCCAAGCTAGGGACAGGATGAACACTGAAGCTTTCTTT.

This chain connects TRBV11-2 to TRBJ1-1, with unresolved D. Trimming took 4 bases from V and 5 from J, leaving 14 bases between them. Germline-derived CDR1 and CDR2 are SGHAT and FQNNGV. This CDR3 region has 14 residues. CDR3 loop: CASSSGRGGTEAFF. DNA for the CDR3: TGTGCCAGCAGCTCCGGACGGGGAGGGACTGAAGCTTTCTTT.

The chain employs TRBV28 and TRBJ2-7; 10 bases are shared with TRBD1. This CDR3 spans 14 amino acids. With 4 bases clipped from V and 0 bases from J, the junction kept 0 bases outside the gene matches. The germline CDR1 and CDR2 sequences are MDHEN and SYDVKM. CDR3 residues: CASSWTGGSYEQYF. CDR3 nucleotide sequence: TGTGCCAGCAGTTGGACAGGGGGCTCCTACGAGCAGTACTTC.

The genes are TRBV7-9 and TRBJ2-4, with a tentative D call TRBD1 (6 bases). V lost 4 bases to trimming and J lost 10 bases, with 20 bases between them. From germline, CDR1 is SEHNR and CDR2 FQNEAQ (reference sequence). CDR3 length: 15 amino acids. The CDR3 region is CASSYTTGQPPIQYF. In DNA, the CDR3 is TGTGCCAGCAGCTATACAACAGGGCAACCCCCTATTCAGTACTTC.

The rearrangement joins TRBV6-5 to TRBJ1-1, with D hard to call. Between the trimmed V and J ends, which lost 3 bases and 0 bases, there was a span of 14 bases. The V gene's germline CDR1 is MNHEY and CDR2 SVGAGI. CDR3 length: 16 amino acids. The CDR3 DNA follows: TGTGCCAGCAGTTATCGCCAGCCGACTTTGAACACTGAAGCTTTCTTT. This encodes CASSYRQPTLNTEAFF.

J is TRBJ2-3 and V is TRBV10-2; weak D call: TRBD2 (5 bases). This CDR3 has 15 amino acids. From germline, CDR1 is WSHSY and CDR2 SAAADI. V was clipped by 6 bases and J by 2 bases, with 15 bases between them. The CDR3, as DNA: TGCGCCAGCAGAGAGGGTCCAGGCTACACAGATACGCAGTATTTT. This gives the protein CASREGPGYTDTQYF.